The clone carrying this T cell receptor (beta chain) has a handful of counts. Its matching antigen is unknown. Germline assignment: CDR1 GTSNPN and CDR2 SVGIG (reference sequence). The CDR3 is made up of 12 amino acids. J gave up 4 bases and V 3 bases, and 2 bases lay outside the gene matches. Patients had urothelial carcinoma that was locally advanced or metastatic. Repertoires were generated with immunoSEQ multiplex PCR, while TCRdb's copy carries only in-frame clones and drops some. The repertoire has 600 to 800 clones, over 30% of them found once; the top ten carry 8% to 10%. This sample is part of a study of PD-L1 blockade in urothelial cancer. Study-wide results and caveats: Expansion of tumor-associated blood clones at 3 weeks was greater in durable-benefit patients. Durable-benefit patients carried more tumor-infiltrating T lymphocytes. Tumor samples were FFPE, not collected immediately before treatment, with one sample per patient.

The sample in question was tumor tissue, obtained before atezolizumab (anti-PD-L1) treatment. This sequence originates from a man in his sixties with urothelial cancer. This rearrangement joins TRBV30 to TRBJ1-2; 7 bases are a match to TRBD1. The CDR3 reads CAWRQGFYGYTF. The DNA of the CDR3 is TGTGCCTGGAGACAGGGGTTCTATGGCTACACCTTC.